Included here is one T cell receptor (beta chain) sequence, with context. Its antigen remains unidentified. No clone much larger than this one lies a single base away; base qualities are absent. The run used an Illumina HiSeq 1500. Using fastp trimming at Q25 and MiXCR clonotype assembly, TCRdb reanalyzed the public sequencing data and kept in-frame beta chains. All rows with the same CDR3 protein become a single entry with the most common DNA and genes. Across this sample there are about 400,000 distinct CDR3 sequences, with 15% to 20% seen only once. The ten largest clones capture under 9% of the sample. The source of the sample is a study of T cell repertoires in cytomegalovirus infection (dated by TCRdb to about 2019). Some background on the complete study: The HLA type of each donor mattered for the analysis, because public TCR beta signatures pointed to carriage of CMV infection along with the matching HLA type.

The CDR3 starts with the cysteine, ends with the phenylalanine, and has 16 residues. Just the 48-base CDR3 DNA is kept, in frame starting at base 1. Clipping removes 0 bases from V and 9 bases from J, with 8 as the unmatched junction base count. CDR1 and CDR2 are drawn from the germline V gene: LGHNA, YSLEER. What the study reported, not specific to this receptor: The ex vivo response was dominated by HLA-C-restricted CMV-specific TCR beta clonotypes, which also provided the single most frequent clonotype in two of eight donors. Carriers of CMV infection plus the relevant HLA type were discriminated by the cumulative frequency of public TCR beta family members in the study cohort and in an independent approximately 350-donor cohort.

Sequences were obtained from PBMCs. This TCR was recovered from a human donor in good health (CMV status not recorded). Some clones in this sample may be carry-over from other donors' samples. This sequence uses TRBV4-3 and TRBJ2-1; a stretch of 10 junction bases matches TRBD2. The DNA sequence follows: TGCGCCAGCAGCCAAGACGGGACTAGCGATTTCATTGAGCAGTTCTTC. This sequence encodes CASSQDGTSDFIEQFF.